This TCR beta chain was sequenced during a study of CD8+CD57+ T cells in acquired aplastic anemia. Turning to the study itself: DNA recovered from sorted CD4+ and CD8+ cells had a mean of about 3 ug. Whole-study findings and limits: Patients and controls shared some 30 CD8+ CDR3 sequences, highly expressed in patients. Patients and controls had CD8+ Simpson's diversity values that were not significantly distinct.

Genomic DNA, the template, was used for profiling of the TCR beta VDJ and CDR3. TCRdb re-called the reads through MiXCR, storing one row per CDR3 protein. The sample consists of about 160,000 distinct CDR3 sequences, more than 45% of them appearing once. The CDR3 spans 16 residues. Deletions cut 5 bases from V and 4 bases from J, with 21 bases between. Germline CDR1 reads SGHTA; CDR2 reads FQGTGA. Concerning this clonotype: Its specificity is unknown.

It was patients with CD8+CD57+ cell expansion by flow cytometry who were chosen for sequencing. All patients were therapy-naive when blood was sampled. The V gene is TRBV7-3, the J gene TRBJ2-7, with D possibly being TRBD1 or TRBD2 (5 bases each). This clonotype originated in a human donor with aplastic anemia. Source material: sorted CD4+, CD8+, or CD8+CD57+ T cells (not recorded which) from PBMCs. The CDR3: CASSLSGRPIHYEQYF. The CDR3, as DNA: TGTGCCAGCAGCCTCTCGGGACGCCCTATCCATTACGAGCAGTACTTC. Full variable domain (outside the CDR3, taken from reference TRBV7-3 and TRBJ2-7): GAGVSQTPSNKVTEKGKYVELRCDPISGHTALYWYRQSLGQGPEFLIYFQGTGAADDSGLPNDRFFAVRPEGSVSTLKIQRTERGDSAVYLCASSLSGRPIHYEQYFGPGTRLTVT.